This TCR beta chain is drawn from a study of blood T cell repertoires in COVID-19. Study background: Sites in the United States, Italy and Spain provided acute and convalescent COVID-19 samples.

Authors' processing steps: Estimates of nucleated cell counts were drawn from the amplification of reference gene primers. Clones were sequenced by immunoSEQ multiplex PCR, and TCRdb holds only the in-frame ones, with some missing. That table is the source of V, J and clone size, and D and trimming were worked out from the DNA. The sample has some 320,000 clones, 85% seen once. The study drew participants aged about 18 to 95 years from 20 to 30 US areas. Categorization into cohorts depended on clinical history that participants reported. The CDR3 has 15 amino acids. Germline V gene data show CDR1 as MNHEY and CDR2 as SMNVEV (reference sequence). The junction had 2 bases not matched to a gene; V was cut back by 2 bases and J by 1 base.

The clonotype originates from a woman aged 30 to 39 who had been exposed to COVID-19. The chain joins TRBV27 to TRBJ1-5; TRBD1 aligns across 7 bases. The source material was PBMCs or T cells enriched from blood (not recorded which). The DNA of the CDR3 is TGTGCCAGCAGTTTAGGGACAGCCAGCAATCAGCCCCAGCATTTT. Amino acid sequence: CASSLGTASNQPQHF.